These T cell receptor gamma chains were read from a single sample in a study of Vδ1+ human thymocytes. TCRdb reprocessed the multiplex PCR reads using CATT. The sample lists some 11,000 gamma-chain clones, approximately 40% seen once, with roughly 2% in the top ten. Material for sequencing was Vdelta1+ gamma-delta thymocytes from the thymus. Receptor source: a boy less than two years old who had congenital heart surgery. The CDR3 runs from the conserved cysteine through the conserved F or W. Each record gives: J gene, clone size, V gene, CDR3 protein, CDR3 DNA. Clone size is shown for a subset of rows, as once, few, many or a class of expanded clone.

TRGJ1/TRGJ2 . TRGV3 CATWDRHLEPYYYKKLF TGTGCCACCTGGGACAGGCACCTTGAGCCTTATTATTATAAGAAACTCTTT
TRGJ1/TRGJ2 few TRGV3 CATWDRTRRYKKLF TGTGCCACCTGGGACCGCACGAGGCGTTATAAGAAACTCTTT
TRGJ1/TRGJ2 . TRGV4 CATWDGHYKKLF TGTGCCACCTGGGATGGGCATTATAAGAAACTCTTT
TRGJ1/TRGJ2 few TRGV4 CATWDSDGGYKKLF TGTGCCACCTGGGATAGCGACGGTGGTTATAAGAAACTCTTT
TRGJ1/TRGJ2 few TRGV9 CALWEVRLNYYKKLF TGTGCCTTGTGGGAGGTGCGACTGAATTATTATAAGAAACTCTTT
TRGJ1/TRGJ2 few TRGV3 CAIWDRRRGKKLF TGTGCCATCTGGGACAGGCGCAGGGGTAAGAAACTCTTT
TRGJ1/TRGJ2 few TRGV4 CATWIRGYKKLF TGTGCCACCTGGATTAGGGGTTATAAGAAACTCTTT
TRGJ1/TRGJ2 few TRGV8 CATWDLDYKKLF TGTGCCACCTGGGACTTGGATTATAAGAAACTCTTT
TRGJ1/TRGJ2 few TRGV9 CALWEGSNYYKKLF TGTGCCTTGTGGGAGGGCTCGAATTATTATAAGAAACTCTTT
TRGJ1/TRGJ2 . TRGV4 CATWYGQNYKKLF TGTGCCACCTGGTATGGGCAGAATTATAAGAAACTCTTT
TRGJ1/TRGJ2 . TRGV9 CALWEVRRRKKLF TGTGCCTTGTGGGAGGTGCGAAGGAGGAAGAAACTCTTT
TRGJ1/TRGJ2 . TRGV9 CALWEVGRVNKKLF TGTGCCTTGTGGGAGGTAGGAAGGGTGAATAAGAAACTCTTT
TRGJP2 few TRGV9 CALWEDSSDWIKTF TGTGCCTTGTGGGAGGATAGTAGTGATTGGATCAAGACGTTT
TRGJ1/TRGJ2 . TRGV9 CALWEVHRNYYKKLF TGTGCCTTGTGGGAGGTGCATCGGAATTATTATAAGAAACTCTTT
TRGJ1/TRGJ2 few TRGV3 CATWDGAHYKKLF TGTGCCACCTGGGACGGAGCCCATTATAAGAAACTCTTT
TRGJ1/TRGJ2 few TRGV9 CALWEVLEKLF TGTGCCTTGTGGGAGGTGCTAGAGAAACTCTTT
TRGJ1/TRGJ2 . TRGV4 CATWDGLGKLF TGTGCCACCTGGGATGGGCTTGGGAAACTCTTT
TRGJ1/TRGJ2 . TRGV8 CATWEVLDYKKLF TGTGCCACCTGGGAAGTTCTTGATTATAAGAAACTCTTT
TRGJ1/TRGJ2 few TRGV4 CATWDGPNYYKKLF TGTGCCACCTGGGATGGGCCTAATTATTATAAGAAACTCTTT
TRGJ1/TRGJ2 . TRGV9 CALWEVLPTYKKLF TGTGCCTTGTGGGAGGTGCTTCCCACCTATAAGAAACTCTTT
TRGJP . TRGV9 CALWEPPWPGKELGKKIKVF TGTGCCTTGTGGGAGCCGCCTTGGCCAGGCAAGGAGTTGGGCAAAAAAATCAAGGTATTT
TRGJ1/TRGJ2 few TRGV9 CALWEVHGGKKLF TGTGCCTTGTGGGAGGTGCACGGTGGTAAGAAACTCTTT
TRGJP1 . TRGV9 CALWEAGWFKIF TGTGCCTTGTGGGAGGCGGGTTGGTTCAAGATATTT
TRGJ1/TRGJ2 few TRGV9 CALWEASNYYKKLF TGTGCCTTGTGGGAGGCATCGAATTATTATAAGAAACTCTTT
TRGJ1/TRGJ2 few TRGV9 CALWEANRIQLNYYKKLF TGTGCCTTGTGGGAGGCCAATCGAATCCAGCTAAATTATTATAAGAAACTCTTC
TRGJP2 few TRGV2 CATWDGPGSSDWIKTF TGTGCCACCTGGGACGGGCCGGGAAGTAGTGATTGGATCAAGACGTTT
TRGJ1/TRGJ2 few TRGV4 CATWDGPGYKKLF TGTGCCACCTGGGATGGGCCGGGATATAAGAAACTCTTT
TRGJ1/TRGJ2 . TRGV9 CALWETPLNYYKKLF TGTGCCTTGTGGGAGACTCCTTTGAATTATTATAAGAAACTCTTT
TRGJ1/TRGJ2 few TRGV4 CTTWDGHGRVNYKKLF TGTACCACCTGGGATGGGCATGGGCGGGTTAATTATAAGAAACTCTTT
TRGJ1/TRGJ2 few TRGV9 CALGKNYYKKLF TGTGCCTTGGGAAAAAATTATTATAAGAAACTCTTT
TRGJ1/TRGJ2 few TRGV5 CATWDRNKKLF TGTGCCACCTGGGACAGAAATAAGAAACTCTTT
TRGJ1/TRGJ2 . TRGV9 CALWTGSSSYYKKLF TGTGCCTTGTGGACCGGGAGTTCGAGTTATTATAAGAAACTCTTT
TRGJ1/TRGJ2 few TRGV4 CATGIYYKKLF TGTGCCACCGGCATCTATTATAAGAAACTCTTT
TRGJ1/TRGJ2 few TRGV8 CATWELYYKKLF TGTGCCACCTGGGAACTTTATTATAAGAAACTCTTT
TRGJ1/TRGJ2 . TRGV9 CALWEVRWYKKLF TGTGCCTTGTGGGAGGTGCGTTGGTATAAGAAACTCTTT
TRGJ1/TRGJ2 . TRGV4 CATWDGPFAYKKLF TGTGCCACCTGGGATGGTCCATTTGCGTATAAGAAACTCTTT